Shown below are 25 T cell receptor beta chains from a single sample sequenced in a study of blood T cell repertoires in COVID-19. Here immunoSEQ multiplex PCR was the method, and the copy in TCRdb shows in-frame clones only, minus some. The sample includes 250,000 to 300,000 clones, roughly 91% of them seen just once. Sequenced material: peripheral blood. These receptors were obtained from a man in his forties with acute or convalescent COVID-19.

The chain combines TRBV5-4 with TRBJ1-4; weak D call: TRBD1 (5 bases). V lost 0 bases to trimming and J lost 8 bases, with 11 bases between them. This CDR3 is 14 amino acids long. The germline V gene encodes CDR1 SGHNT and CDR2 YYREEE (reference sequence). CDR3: CASSLAPGREKLFF. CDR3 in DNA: TGTGCCAGCAGCTTGGCCCCAGGGAGGGAAAAACTGTTTTTT. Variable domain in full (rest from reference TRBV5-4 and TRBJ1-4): ETGVTQSPTHLIKTRGQQVTLRCSSQSGHNTVSWYQQALGQGPQFIFQYYREEENGRGNFPPRFSGLQFPNYSSELNVNALELDDSALYLCASSLAPGREKLFFGSGTQLSVL.

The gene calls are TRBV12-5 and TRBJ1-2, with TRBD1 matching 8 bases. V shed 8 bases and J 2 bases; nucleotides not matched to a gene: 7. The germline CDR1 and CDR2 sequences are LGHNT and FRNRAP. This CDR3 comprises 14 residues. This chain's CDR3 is CASPARTGNYGYTF. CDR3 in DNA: TGTGCTAGTCCGGCCCGGACAGGGAACTATGGCTACACCTTC.

The CDR3, as DNA: TGTGCCAGCAGCTCTTTCAAAGGGAGGGCCGGAGAGCAGTACTTC. This encodes CASSSFKGRAGEQYF. The J gene is TRBJ2-7, the V gene TRBV7-9; 7 bases line up with TRBD2. The length of the CDR3 is 15 residues. Trimming at V came to 4 bases and at J to 7 bases, leaving 13 bases not matched to a gene. Germline V gene lookup returns CDR1 SEHNR and CDR2 FQNEAQ (reference sequence).

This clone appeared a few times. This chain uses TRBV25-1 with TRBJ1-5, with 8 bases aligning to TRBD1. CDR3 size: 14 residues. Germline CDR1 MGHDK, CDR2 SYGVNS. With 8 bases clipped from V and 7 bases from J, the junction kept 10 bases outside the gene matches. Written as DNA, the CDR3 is TGTGCCAGCTCAGCGTGGGGGACAGGACAGCCCCAGCATTTT. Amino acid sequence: CASSAWGTGQPQHF.

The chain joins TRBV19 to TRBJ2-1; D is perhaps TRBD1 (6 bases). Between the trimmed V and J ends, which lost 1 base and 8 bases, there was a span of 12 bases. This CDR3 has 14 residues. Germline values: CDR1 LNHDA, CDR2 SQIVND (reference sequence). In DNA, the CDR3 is TGTGCCAGTAGTATAGTGCACAGGGTCGATGAGCAGTTCTTC. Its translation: CASSIVHRVDEQFF.

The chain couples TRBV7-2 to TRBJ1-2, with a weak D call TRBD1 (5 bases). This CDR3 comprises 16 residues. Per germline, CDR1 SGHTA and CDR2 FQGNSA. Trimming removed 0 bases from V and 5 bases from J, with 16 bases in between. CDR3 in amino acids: CASSLAGPGQGYGYTF. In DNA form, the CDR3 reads TGTGCCAGCAGCTTAGCGGGGCCAGGACAAGGGTATGGCTACACCTTC.

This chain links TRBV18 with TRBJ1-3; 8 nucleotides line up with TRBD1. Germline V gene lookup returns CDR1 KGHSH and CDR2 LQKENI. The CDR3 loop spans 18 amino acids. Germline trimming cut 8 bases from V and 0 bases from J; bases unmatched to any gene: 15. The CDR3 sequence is CASTELPGQGSSGNTIYF. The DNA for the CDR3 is TGTGCCAGCACAGAGCTCCCAGGACAGGGTAGCTCTGGAAACACCATATATTTT.

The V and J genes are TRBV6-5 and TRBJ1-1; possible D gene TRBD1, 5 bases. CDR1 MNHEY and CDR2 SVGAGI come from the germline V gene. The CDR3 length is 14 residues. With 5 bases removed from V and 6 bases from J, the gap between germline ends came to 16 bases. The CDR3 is CASSLTWGDPEAFF. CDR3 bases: TGTGCCAGCAGTCTAACTTGGGGGGACCCTGAAGCTTTCTTT.

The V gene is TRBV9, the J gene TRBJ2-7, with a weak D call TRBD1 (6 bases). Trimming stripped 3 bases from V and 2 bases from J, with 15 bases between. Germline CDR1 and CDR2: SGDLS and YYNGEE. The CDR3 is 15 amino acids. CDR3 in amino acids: CASSAEGDTPYEQYF. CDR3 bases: TGTGCCAGCAGCGCAGAGGGGGACACCCCCTACGAGCAGTACTTC.

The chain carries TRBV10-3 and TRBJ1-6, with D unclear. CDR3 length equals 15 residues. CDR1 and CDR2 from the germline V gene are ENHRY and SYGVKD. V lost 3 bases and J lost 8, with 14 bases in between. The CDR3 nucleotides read TGTGCCATCAGTGAAGCTTCCGGAGGATATTCACCCCTCCACTTT. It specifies CAISEASGGYSPLHF.

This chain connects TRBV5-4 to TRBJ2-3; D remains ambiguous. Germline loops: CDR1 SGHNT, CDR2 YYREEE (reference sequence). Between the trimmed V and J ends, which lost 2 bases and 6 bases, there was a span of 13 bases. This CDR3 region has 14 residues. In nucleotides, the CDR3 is TGTGCCAGCAGCTTACGTGGTAATGAGGATACGCAGTATTTT. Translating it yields CASSLRGNEDTQYF.

The DNA of the CDR3 is TGTGCCAGCAGTTTCGGTCCCGCCGGGGAGCTGTTTTTT. Translating gives CASSFGPAGELFF. This rearrangement joins TRBV2 to TRBJ2-2; no clear D gene. The germline V gene has CDR1 SNHLY and CDR2 FYNNEI. The CDR3 runs to 13 residues. The ends were cut back, 5 bases at V and 6 bases at J, with 10 bases in the middle.

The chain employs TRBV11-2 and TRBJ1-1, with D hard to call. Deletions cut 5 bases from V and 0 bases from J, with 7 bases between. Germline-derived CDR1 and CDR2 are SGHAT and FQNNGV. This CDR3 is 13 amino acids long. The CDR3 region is CASSLYLNTEAFF. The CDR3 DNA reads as TGTGCCAGCAGCCTTTATTTGAACACTGAAGCTTTCTTT.

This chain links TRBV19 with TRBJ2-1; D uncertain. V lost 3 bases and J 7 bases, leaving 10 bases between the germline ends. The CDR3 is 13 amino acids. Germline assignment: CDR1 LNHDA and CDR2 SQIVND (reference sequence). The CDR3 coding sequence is TGTGCCAGTAGTATGTCTAGGCTAAATGAGCAGTTCTTC. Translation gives CASSMSRLNEQFF.

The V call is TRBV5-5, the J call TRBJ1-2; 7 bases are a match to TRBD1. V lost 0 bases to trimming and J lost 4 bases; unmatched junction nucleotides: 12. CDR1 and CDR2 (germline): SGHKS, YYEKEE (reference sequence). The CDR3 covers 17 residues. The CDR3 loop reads CASSLAVLGTVRYGYTF. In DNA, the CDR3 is TGTGCCAGCAGCTTGGCGGTCTTGGGGACAGTACGCTATGGCTACACCTTC.

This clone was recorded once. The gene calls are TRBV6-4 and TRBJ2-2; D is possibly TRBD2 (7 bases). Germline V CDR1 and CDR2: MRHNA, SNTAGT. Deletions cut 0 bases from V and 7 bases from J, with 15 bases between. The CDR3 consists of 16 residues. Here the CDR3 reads CASSDSGTPGGGELFF. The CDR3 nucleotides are TGTGCCAGCAGTGACTCCGGGACACCGGGGGGCGGGGAGCTGTTTTTT.

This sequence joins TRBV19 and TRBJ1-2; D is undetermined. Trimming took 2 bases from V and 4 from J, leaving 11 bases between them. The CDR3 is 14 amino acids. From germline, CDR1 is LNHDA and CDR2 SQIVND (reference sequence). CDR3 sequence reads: CASSIPGMSYGYTF. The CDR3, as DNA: TGTGCCAGTAGTATACCGGGAATGAGCTATGGCTACACCTTC.

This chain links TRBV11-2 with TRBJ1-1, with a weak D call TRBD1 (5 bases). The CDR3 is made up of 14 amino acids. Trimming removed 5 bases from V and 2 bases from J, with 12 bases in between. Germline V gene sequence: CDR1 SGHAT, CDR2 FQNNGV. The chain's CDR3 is CASSAGLKNTEAFF. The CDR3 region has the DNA TGTGCCAGCAGCGCGGGACTCAAAAACACTGAAGCTTTCTTT.

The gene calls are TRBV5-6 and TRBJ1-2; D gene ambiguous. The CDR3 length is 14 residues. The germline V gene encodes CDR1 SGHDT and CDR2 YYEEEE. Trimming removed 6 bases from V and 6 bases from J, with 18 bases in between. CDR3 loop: CASNVQRGGHGYTF. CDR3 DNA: TGTGCCAGCAACGTCCAGCGGGGAGGGCATGGCTACACCTTC.

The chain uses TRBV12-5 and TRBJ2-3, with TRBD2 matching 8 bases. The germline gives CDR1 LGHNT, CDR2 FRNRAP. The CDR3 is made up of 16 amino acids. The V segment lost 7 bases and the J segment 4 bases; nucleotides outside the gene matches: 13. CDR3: CASVAPGLGVADTQYF. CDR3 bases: TGTGCTAGTGTTGCTCCGGGACTAGGAGTCGCAGATACGCAGTATTTT.

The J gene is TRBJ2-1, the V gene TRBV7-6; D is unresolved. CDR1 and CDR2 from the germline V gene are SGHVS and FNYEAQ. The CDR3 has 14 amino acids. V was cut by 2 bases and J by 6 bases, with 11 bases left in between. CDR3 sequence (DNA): TGTGCCAGCAGCTTACGTAGAGAGCCCAATGAGCAGTTCTTC. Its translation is CASSLRREPNEQFF.

DNA of the CDR3: TGTGCCAGCAGGACAATAGCGGGGCGCACAGATACGCAGTATTTT. This encodes CASRTIAGRTDTQYF. The rearrangement joins TRBV6-5 to TRBJ2-3; 8 nucleotides align to TRBD2. Germline CDR1 and CDR2: MNHEY and SVGAGI. The CDR3 covers 15 residues. With 6 bases clipped from V and 1 base from J, the junction kept 6 bases outside the gene matches.

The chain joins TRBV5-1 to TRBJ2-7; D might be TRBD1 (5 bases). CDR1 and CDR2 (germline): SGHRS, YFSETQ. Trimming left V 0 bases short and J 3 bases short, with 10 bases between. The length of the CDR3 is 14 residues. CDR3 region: CASSLATGGYEQYF. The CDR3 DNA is TGCGCCAGCAGCTTGGCAACAGGCGGCTACGAGCAGTACTTC.

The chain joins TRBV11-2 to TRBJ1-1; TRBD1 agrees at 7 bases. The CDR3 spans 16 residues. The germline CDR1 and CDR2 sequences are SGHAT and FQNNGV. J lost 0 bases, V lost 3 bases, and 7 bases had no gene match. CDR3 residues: CASSFYRGRVNTEAFF. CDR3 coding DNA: TGTGCCAGCAGCTTCTACAGGGGAAGGGTGAACACTGAAGCTTTCTTT.

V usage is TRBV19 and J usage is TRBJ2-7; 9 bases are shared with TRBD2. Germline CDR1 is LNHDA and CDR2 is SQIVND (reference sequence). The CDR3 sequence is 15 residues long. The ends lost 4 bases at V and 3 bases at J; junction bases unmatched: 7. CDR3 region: CASSTASGEGYEQYF. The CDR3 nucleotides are TGTGCCAGTAGTACGGCTAGCGGGGAGGGCTACGAGCAGTACTTC.